The sequence of this T cell receptor beta chain was determined in a study of cytomegalovirus exposure and HLA in healthy donors. Findings and caveats of the study: High specificity and sensitivity for cytomegalovirus status were reported for the classifier. Overall, roughly 160 TCR beta chains were annotated as cytomegalovirus-associated. In vitro assays verified that a few CMV-associated chains recognized CMV antigens specifically. Rarity marked most TCR sequences, yet some public TCRs occurred in many donors.

CDR1 MNHEY and CDR2 SVGAGI come from the germline V gene. The V and J ends lost 6 bases and 6 bases, in that order; junction bases with no gene match: 6. The CDR3 totals 14 residues. This clone has only one observation. Its antigen is not known. Sequenced by immunoSEQ multiplex PCR; TCRdb stores in-frame clones only, minus some. The table lists tens of thousands of clones, over 90% of them singletons, with roughly 4.5% in the top ten. The receptor's source is a woman younger than 30 in good health and CMV-seropositive. The sequencing sample was made of PBMCs. This chain connects TRBV6-5 to TRBJ1-5; 9 nucleotides line up with TRBD1. For the CDR3, the DNA is TGTGCCAGCAGAGGGGGACAGGGCCGTCAGCCCCAGCATTTT. It codes for CASRGGQGRQPQHF.